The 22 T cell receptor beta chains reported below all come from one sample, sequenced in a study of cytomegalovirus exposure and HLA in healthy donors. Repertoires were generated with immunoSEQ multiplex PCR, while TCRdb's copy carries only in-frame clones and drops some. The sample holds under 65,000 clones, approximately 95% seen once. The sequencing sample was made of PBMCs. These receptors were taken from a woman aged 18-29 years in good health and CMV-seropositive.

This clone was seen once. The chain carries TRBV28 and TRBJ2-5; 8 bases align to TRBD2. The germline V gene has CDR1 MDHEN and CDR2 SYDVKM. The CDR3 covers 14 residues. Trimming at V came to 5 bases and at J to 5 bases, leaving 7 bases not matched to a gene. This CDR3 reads CASSPGLVRETQYF. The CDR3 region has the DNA TGTGCCAGCAGTCCGGGACTAGTGAGGGAGACCCAGTACTTC. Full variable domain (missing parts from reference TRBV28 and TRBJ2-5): DVKVTQSSRYLVKRTGEKVFLECVQDMDHENMFWYRQDPGLGLRLIYFSYDVKMKEKGDIPEGYSVSREKKERFSLILESASTNQTSMYLCASSPGLVRETQYFGPGTRLLVL.

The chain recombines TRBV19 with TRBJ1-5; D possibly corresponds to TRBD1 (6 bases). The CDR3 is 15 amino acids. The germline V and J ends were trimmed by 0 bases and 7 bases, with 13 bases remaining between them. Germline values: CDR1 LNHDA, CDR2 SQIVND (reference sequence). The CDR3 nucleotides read TGTGCCAGTAGTATAGAGGGCAGGGGCGGACAGCCCCAGCATTTT. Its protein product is CASSIEGRGGQPQHF.

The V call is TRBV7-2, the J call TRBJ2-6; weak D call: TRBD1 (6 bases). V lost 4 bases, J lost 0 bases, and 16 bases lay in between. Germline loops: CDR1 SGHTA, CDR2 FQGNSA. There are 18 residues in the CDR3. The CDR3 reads CASSSHRVLGSGANVLTF. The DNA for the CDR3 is TGTGCCAGCAGCTCGCACAGGGTTTTGGGCTCTGGGGCCAACGTCCTGACTTTC.

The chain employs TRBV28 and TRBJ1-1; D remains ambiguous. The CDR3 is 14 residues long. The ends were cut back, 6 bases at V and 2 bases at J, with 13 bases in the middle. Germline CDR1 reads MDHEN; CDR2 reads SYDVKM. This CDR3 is CASRHRGLNTEAFF. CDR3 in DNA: TGTGCCAGCAGGCACCGGGGTCTTAACACTGAAGCTTTCTTT.

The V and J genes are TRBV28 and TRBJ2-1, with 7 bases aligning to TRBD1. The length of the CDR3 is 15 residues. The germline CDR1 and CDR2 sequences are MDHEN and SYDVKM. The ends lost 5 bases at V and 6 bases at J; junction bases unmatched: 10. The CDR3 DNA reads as TGTGCCAGCAGTACCACCGGGACAGACGTCAATGAGCAGTTCTTC. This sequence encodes CASSTTGTDVNEQFF.

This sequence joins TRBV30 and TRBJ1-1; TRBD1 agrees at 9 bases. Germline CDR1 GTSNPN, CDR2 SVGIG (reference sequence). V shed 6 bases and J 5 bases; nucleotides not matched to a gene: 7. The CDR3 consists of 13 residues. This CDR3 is CACDGTGITEAFF. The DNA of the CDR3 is TGTGCCTGCGACGGGACAGGGATTACTGAAGCTTTCTTT.

The CDR3 DNA is TGCGCCAGCAGCTCCGGACTAGCGGGAGTCGATGAGCAGTTCTTC. Protein: CASSSGLAGVDEQFF. The V and J genes are TRBV5-1 and TRBJ2-1; TRBD2 matches 13 bases. Trimming took 3 bases from V and 8 from J; bases not matched to a gene: 5. The CDR3 covers 15 residues. Germline CDR1 reads SGHRS; CDR2 reads YFSETQ.

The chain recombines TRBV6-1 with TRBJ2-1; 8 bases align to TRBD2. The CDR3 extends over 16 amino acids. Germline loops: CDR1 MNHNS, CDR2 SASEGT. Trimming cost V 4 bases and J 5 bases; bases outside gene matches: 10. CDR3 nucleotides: TGTGCCAGCAGTGCCCCACGGACTAGCCCAGACAATGAGCAGTTCTTC. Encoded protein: CASSAPRTSPDNEQFF.

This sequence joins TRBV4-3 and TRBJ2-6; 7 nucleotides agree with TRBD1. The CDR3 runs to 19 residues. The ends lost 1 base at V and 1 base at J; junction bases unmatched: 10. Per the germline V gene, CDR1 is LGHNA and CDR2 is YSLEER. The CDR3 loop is CASSQGSTGIGSGANVLTF. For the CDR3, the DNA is TGCGCCAGCAGCCAAGGTTCGACAGGGATCGGGTCTGGGGCCAACGTCCTGACTTTC.

Written as DNA, the CDR3 is TGCGCCTGCCTTGCGCGGGCTGTTCTTAGACCAATGAACACTGAAGCTTTCTTT. It yields the protein CACLARAVLRPMNTEAFF. The chain links TRBV10-2 to TRBJ1-1; no definite D call. CDR3 length: 18 residues. Trimming took off 11 bases at V and 0 bases at J, with 28 bases between the two ends. The germline gives CDR1 WSHSY, CDR2 SAAADI.

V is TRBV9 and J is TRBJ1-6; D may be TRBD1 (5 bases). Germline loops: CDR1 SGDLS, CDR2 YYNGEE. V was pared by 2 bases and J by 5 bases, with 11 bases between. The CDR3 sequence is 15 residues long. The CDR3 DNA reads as TGTGCCAGCAGCGTTGATCCAGGGAATAATTCACCCCTCCACTTT. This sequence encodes CASSVDPGNNSPLHF.

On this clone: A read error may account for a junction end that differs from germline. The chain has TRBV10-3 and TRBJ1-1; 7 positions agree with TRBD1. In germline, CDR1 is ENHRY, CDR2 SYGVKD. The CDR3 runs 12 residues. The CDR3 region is CTIRGSEPEAFF. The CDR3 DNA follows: TGTACCATCAGGGGGAGTGAGCCCGAAGCTTTCTTT.

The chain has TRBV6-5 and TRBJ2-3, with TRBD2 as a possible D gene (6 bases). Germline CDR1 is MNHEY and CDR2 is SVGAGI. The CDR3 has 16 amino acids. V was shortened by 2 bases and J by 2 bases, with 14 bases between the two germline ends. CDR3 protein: CASSYGGAVPTDTQYF. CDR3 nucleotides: TGTGCCAGCAGTTACGGAGGGGCAGTCCCCACAGATACGCAGTATTTT.

As DNA, the CDR3 is TGTGCCAGCAGCGTCGGCACCGGGGAGCTGTTTTTT. Translated, it gives CASSVGTGELFF. The genes are TRBV9 and TRBJ2-2; D gene unclear. Trimming took 2 bases from V and 4 from J, leaving 3 bases between them. The germline CDR1 and CDR2 sequences are SGDLS and YYNGEE. This CDR3 comprises 12 residues.

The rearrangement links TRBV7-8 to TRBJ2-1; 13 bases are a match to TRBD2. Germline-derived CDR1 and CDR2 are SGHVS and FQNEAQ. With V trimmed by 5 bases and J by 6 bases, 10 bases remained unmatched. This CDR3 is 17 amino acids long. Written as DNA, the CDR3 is TGTGCCAGCAGCCCCGAGCACGGGACTAGCGGGGCCAATGAGCAGTTCTTC. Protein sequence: CASSPEHGTSGANEQFF. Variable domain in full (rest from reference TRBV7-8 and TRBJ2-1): GAGVSQSPRYKVAKRGQDVALRCDPISGHVSLFWYQQALGQGPEFLTYFQNEAQLDKSGLPSDRFFAERPEGSVSTLKIQRTQQEDSAVYLCASSPEHGTSGANEQFFGPGTRLTVL.

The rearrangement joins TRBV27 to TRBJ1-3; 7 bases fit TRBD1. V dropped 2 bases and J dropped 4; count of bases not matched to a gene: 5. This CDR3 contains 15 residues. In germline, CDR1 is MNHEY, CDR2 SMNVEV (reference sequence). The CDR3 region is CASSLRGDSGNTIYF. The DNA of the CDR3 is TGTGCCAGCAGTTTAAGGGGGGACAGCGGAAACACCATATATTTT.

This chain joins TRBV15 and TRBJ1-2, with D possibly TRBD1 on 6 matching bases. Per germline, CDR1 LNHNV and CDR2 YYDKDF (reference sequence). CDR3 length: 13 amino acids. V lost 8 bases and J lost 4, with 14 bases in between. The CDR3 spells CATARGRTYGYTF. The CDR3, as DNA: TGTGCCACCGCGCGGGGGCGGACCTATGGCTACACCTTC.

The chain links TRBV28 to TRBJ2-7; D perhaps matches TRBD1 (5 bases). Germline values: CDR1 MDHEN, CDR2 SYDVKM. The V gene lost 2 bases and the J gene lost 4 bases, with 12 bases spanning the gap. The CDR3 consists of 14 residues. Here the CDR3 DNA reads TGTGCCAGCAGTTTAGTTACAGGCCCTTACGAGCAGTACTTC. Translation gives CASSLVTGPYEQYF.

CDR3 sequence reads: CASVTGGAYEQYF. CDR3 coding DNA: TGTGCCAGCGTCACAGGGGGGGCCTACGAGCAGTACTTC. The gene calls are TRBV2 and TRBJ2-7, with D tentatively TRBD1 (8 bases). This CDR3 has 13 amino acids. V was trimmed by 8 bases and J by 2 bases, leaving 13 bases between them. Germline CDR1 is SNHLY and CDR2 is FYNNEI.

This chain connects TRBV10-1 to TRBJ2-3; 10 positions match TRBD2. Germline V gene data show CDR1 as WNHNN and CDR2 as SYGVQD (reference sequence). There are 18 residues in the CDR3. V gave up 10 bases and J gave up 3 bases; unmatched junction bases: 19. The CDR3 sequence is CAKPFLLAGPDGTDTQYF. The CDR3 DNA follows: TGCGCCAAGCCCTTTTTACTAGCGGGACCCGATGGGACAGATACGCAGTATTTT.

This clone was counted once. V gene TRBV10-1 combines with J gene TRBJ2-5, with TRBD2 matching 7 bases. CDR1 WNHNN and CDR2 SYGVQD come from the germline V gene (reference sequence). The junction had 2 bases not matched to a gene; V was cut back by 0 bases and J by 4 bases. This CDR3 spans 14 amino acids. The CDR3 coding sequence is TGCGCCAGCAGTGAGTCGGCGGGAGTAGAGACCCAGTACTTC. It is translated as CASSESAGVETQYF.

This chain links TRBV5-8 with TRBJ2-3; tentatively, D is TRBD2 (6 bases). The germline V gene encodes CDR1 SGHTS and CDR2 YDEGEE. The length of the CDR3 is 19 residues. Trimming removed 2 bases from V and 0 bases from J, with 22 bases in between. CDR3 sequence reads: CASSLYEMVLGTSTDTQYF. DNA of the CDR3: TGTGCCAGCAGCTTATACGAAATGGTCCTAGGGACTAGCACAGATACGCAGTATTTT.